Presented here are 30 T cell receptor beta chains from one specimen sequenced in a study of prognosis after radiotherapy for stage I lung cancer. Multiplex PCR, run in two rounds, amplified TCR beta CDR3 from genomic DNA. It was primers specific to each TRBV and TRBJ gene that first-round PCR used. TCRdb re-analysed the multiplex PCR reads in MiXCR, keeping a single row per CDR3 protein. The table lists about 51,000 distinct CDR3 sequences, approximately 35% of them singletons. The source material was PBMCs, sampled before or after stereotactic body radiation therapy (not recorded which). The origin of the receptors is a donor at least 50 years old with non-small cell lung cancer.

To note about this clonotype: This likely traces to a read error, being one base from a far larger clone. V and J are TRBV7-8 and TRBJ1-3; D possibly corresponds to TRBD1 (6 bases). Germline V gene data show CDR1 as SGHVS and CDR2 as FQNEAQ. The CDR3 has 16 residues. As DNA, the CDR3 is TGTGCCAGCATCTTATACAGGGCCTCCTCTGGAAACACCATATATTTT. It codes for CASILYRASSGNTIYF.

As regards this clonotype: This may be a read error, as it is one base from a much larger clone. The CDR3 DNA sequence: TGTGCCAGCATTGTACCGGACAGGGGGTATGAAAAACTGTTTTTT. Protein sequence: CASIVPDRGYEKLFF. The chain links TRBV2 to TRBJ1-4, with TRBD1 matching 10 bases. CDR1 SNHLY and CDR2 FYNNEI come from the germline V gene. J lost 6 bases, V lost 7 bases, and 8 bases had no gene match. This CDR3 is built from 15 residues.

This clonotype was seen many times. The CDR3 DNA reads TGTGCCAGTACAGGTTCTGGAAACACCATATATTTT. It translates to CASTGSGNTIYF. This chain joins TRBV12-3 or TRBV12-4 and TRBJ1-3; tentatively, D is TRBD1 (5 bases). CDR3 length: 12 residues. The V end lost 9 bases, the J end lost 1 base, and 7 bases lay between the germline ends.

As regards this clonotype: Its ends do not fully match the called genes, so a read error is possible. The gene calls are TRBV6-1 and TRBJ1-6, with TRBD1 as a possible D gene (5 bases). The CDR3 length is 15 residues. Germline CDR1 reads MNHNS; CDR2 reads SASEGT. The CDR3 DNA reads as TGTGCCAGCATCCCACGCGGGGGAGTTAATTCACCCGTCCACTTT. This codes for CASIPRGGVNSPVHF.

This clonotype has only a few counts. The CDR3 protein is CASRLEGGQRSPLHF. The CDR3 DNA sequence: TGCGCCAGCAGACTTGAGGGGGGACAGCGGTCACCCCTCCACTTT. The gene calls are TRBV5-1 and TRBJ1-6, with TRBD1 matching 7 bases. Losses at the gene ends were 5 bases for V and 10 bases for J; bases not matched to a gene: 12. Germline CDR1 is SGHRS and CDR2 is YFSETQ. The CDR3 totals 15 residues.

There are many counts of this clonotype. The V and J genes are TRBV5-1 and TRBJ1-4; 7 bases map to TRBD1. Germline lookup yields CDR1 SGHRS and CDR2 YFSETQ. The CDR3 spans 16 residues. J was trimmed by 4 bases and V by 5 bases; bases with no gene match: 11. CDR3 amino acids: CASRKDPGQSNEKLFF. The CDR3 DNA reads TGCGCCAGCAGAAAGGATCCGGGACAGAGTAATGAAAAACTGTTTTTT. Full variable domain (outside the CDR3, taken from reference TRBV5-1 and TRBJ1-4): KAGVTQTPRYLIKTRGQQVTLSCSPISGHRSVSWYQQTPGQGLQFLFEYFSETQRNKGNFPGRFSGRQFSNSRSEMNVSTLELGDSALYLCASRKDPGQSNEKLFFGSGTQLSVL.

This clonotype showed up many times. The CDR3 nucleotides are TGTGCCAGCAAAAAGTGGGGGACAGATACGCAGTATTTT. Translated, it gives CASKKWGTDTQYF. The chain recombines TRBV6-1 with TRBJ2-3, with D possibly called TRBD1 or TRBD2 (5 bases each). V lost 7 bases, J lost 3 bases, and 11 bases lay in between. The germline CDR1 and CDR2 sequences are MNHNS and SASEGT. This CDR3 has 13 residues.

A word on this clonotype: This may be a read error: a much more frequent sequence differs by one nucleotide. CDR3 region: CASSRHHLGVGETQYF. DNA of the CDR3: TGTGCCAGCAGCCGCCACCACCTCGGGGTGGGAGAGACCCAGTACTTC. V is TRBV7-9 and J is TRBJ2-5; perhaps TRBD2 as D (5 bases). The CDR3 is made up of 16 amino acids. Germline V gives CDR1 SEHNR, CDR2 FQNEAQ (reference sequence). Trimming removed 5 bases at V and 4 bases at J, with 20 bases between.

The sample holds many counts of this clonotype. The chain carries TRBV28 and TRBJ1-2, with 10 bases that match TRBD1. The germline CDR1 and CDR2 sequences are MDHEN and SYDVKM. Trimming at V came to 2 bases and at J to 8 bases, leaving 2 bases not matched to a gene. The CDR3 spans 13 residues. Here the CDR3 DNA reads TGTGCCAGCAGTTTAGGGACAGGGGTAGGCTACACCTTC. Encoded protein: CASSLGTGVGYTF.

This clonotype was seen repeatedly, ten times or more. The chain couples TRBV7-9 to TRBJ2-1; 7 bases fit TRBD2. The V and J ends lost 5 bases and 0 bases, in that order; junction bases with no gene match: 16. CDR3 length: 19 amino acids. Germline lookup yields CDR1 SEHNR and CDR2 FQNEAQ (reference sequence). For the CDR3, the DNA is TGTGCCAGCAGCGACCCAGCGGGACCAGCAGTAAGCTCCTACAATGAGCAGTTCTTC. Protein sequence: CASSDPAGPAVSSYNEQFF.

A word on this clonotype: A much bigger clone sits one base away, suggesting this may be a read error. The CDR3: CASSREVSAFPEQYF. The CDR3 DNA is TGTGCCAGCAGCCGGGAGGTGTCAGCCTTCCCGGAGCAGTACTTC. The chain combines TRBV5-8 with TRBJ2-7, with 7 nucleotides matching TRBD2. The trim removed 4 bases at V and 7 bases at J, leaving 14 bases unmatched. The CDR3 consists of 15 residues. The V gene's germline CDR1 is SGHTS and CDR2 YDEGEE.

This clonotype has ten or more counts. The chain uses TRBV2 and TRBJ1-1; weak D call: TRBD1 (6 bases). Germline-derived CDR1 and CDR2 are SNHLY and FYNNEI. The CDR3 totals 14 residues. V lost 5 bases and J 1 base, leaving 11 bases between the germline ends. Here the CDR3 DNA reads TGTGCCAGCAGTCCACAGGGAGAGAACACTGAAGCTTTCTTT. It encodes CASSPQGENTEAFF.

This clonotype occurred once. A read error may be the cause here, since a much bigger clone is one base away. CDR3 in amino acids: CASSIDTFGAKEKLFF. CDR3 nucleotide sequence: TGTGCCAGCAGCATTGACACGTTCGGCGCTAAAGAAAAACTGTTTTTT. This chain connects TRBV7-9 to TRBJ1-4; D not certain. This CDR3 region has 16 residues. Germline-derived CDR1 and CDR2 are SEHNR and FQNEAQ (reference sequence).

Regarding this clonotype: This may be a read error: a much more frequent sequence differs by one nucleotide. V usage is TRBV6-1 and J usage is TRBJ2-1, with 9 nucleotides matching TRBD2. Germline-derived CDR1 and CDR2 are MNHNS and SASEGT. The V gene end was trimmed by 6 bases and the J gene end by 6 bases; junction bases not matched to a gene: 18. This CDR3 region has 18 residues. CDR3 in DNA: TGTGCCAGCAGACTAGGTAGCGGGAGCCGCCTGGGCCTCAATGAGCAGTTCTTC. Translated: CASRLGSGSRLGLNEQFF.

Worth noting for this clonotype: A far larger clone is one base from this, pointing to a likely read error. This chain uses TRBV6-5 with TRBJ2-3; no firm D call. This CDR3 spans 12 amino acids. Germline V gene sequence: CDR1 MNHEY, CDR2 SVGAGI. The CDR3 sequence: CASIYSIGTQYF. In DNA form, the CDR3 reads TGTGCCAGCATTTACTCGATTGGTACGCAGTATTTT.

The genes are TRBV6-1 and TRBJ2-4; D is unclear. The V gene's germline CDR1 is MNHNS and CDR2 SASEGT. The CDR3 totals 15 residues. Trimming pared 4 bases from V and 4 bases from J, leaving 14 bases between. As DNA, the CDR3 is TGTGCCAGCAGTGCGGACCACCAGGCTAAAAACATTCAGTACTTC. Translation: CASSADHQAKNIQYF.

The chain couples TRBV27 to TRBJ1-6; D is possibly TRBD1 (5 bases). The CDR3 extends over 16 amino acids. V was shortened by 4 bases and J by 11 bases, with 21 bases between the two germline ends. Germline lookup yields CDR1 MNHEY and CDR2 SMNVEV (reference sequence). CDR3 sequence: CASSSLKRGNNPPLHF. The CDR3 DNA is TGTGCCAGCAGTTCCCTAAAAAGGGGCAACAATCCACCCCTCCACTTT.

There are many counts of this clonotype. The genes are TRBV5-8 and TRBJ1-2, with D hard to call. CDR1 is SGHTS, CDR2 YDEGEE, per germline. This CDR3 is built from 13 residues. The ends were cut back, 2 bases at V and 8 bases at J, with 13 bases in the middle. CDR3 amino acids: CASSFIRFGGYTF. The CDR3 DNA is TGTGCCAGCAGCTTTATTAGGTTCGGGGGCTACACCTTC.

This clonotype was observed at least ten times. This chain joins TRBV5-1 and TRBJ2-1; possibly TRBD1 or TRBD2 for D (5 bases each). Germline CDR1 and CDR2: SGHRS and YFSETQ. Trimming removed 0 bases at V and 7 bases at J, with 8 bases between. The CDR3 consists of 13 residues. CDR3 region: CASSLVGENEQFF. CDR3 bases: TGCGCCAGCAGCTTGGTAGGGGAGAATGAGCAGTTCTTC.

Points on this clonotype: At one end, the junction sequence differs from germline, possibly due to a read error. The chain links TRBV2 to TRBJ1-5, with D possibly TRBD1 on 6 matching bases. Germline values: CDR1 SNHLY, CDR2 FYNNEI. The CDR3 spans 17 residues. CDR3: CASRTSSNTLLGQPKNF. CDR3 in DNA: TGTGCCAGCAGGACTTCTAGCAATACACTTCTCGGACAGCCCAAGAATTTT.

V gene TRBV12-3 or TRBV12-4 combines with J gene TRBJ2-3; 10 bases align to TRBD2. The junction had 9 bases not matched to a gene; V was cut back by 6 bases and J by 6 bases. The CDR3 is 15 residues long. CDR3: CASRGRTSGWDTQYF. CDR3 bases: TGTGCCAGCAGGGGGCGGACTAGCGGTTGGGATACGCAGTATTTT.

There are many counts of this clonotype. The chain couples TRBV20-1 to TRBJ2-1, with TRBD2 matching over 7 bases. Per germline, CDR1 DFQATT and CDR2 SNEGSKA (reference sequence). With 3 bases clipped from V and 5 bases from J, the junction kept 4 bases outside the gene matches. CDR3 length equals 13 residues. CDR3 DNA sequence: TGCAGTGCTAGCGGGGGAGGGAACAATGAGCAGTTCTTC. Translation: CSASGGGNNEQFF.

The rearrangement uses TRBV19 and TRBJ2-2; no definite D call. Germline V gene lookup returns CDR1 LNHDA and CDR2 SQIVND (reference sequence). CDR3 length: 13 residues. Trimming removed 5 bases from V and 6 bases from J, with 10 bases in between. The CDR3, as DNA: TGTGCCAGTAGTTACGTATACCCCGGGGAGCTGTTTTTT. Encoded protein: CASSYVYPGELFF. The entire variable domain, with the rest obtained from reference TRBV19 and TRBJ2-2, is as follows: DGGITQSPKYLFRKEGQNVTLSCEQNLNHDAMYWYRQDPGQGLRLIYYSQIVNDFQKGDIAEGYSVSREKKESFPLTVTSAQKNPTAFYLCASSYVYPGELFFGEGSRLTVL.

This clonotype was observed many times. The V and J genes are TRBV30 and TRBJ2-3; 8 bases match TRBD1. With V trimmed by 1 base and J by 2 bases, 5 bases remained unmatched. Germline V lookup: CDR1 GTSNPN, CDR2 SVGIG (reference sequence). The CDR3 covers 15 residues. The CDR3 region has the DNA TGTGCCTGGAGTGCCGGACAGGGAAACACAGATACGCAGTATTTT. Translated: CAWSAGQGNTDTQYF.

With respect to this clonotype: This may be a read error, as it is one base from a much larger clone. The chain couples TRBV7-2 to TRBJ1-2; 10 positions agree with TRBD1. Germline loops: CDR1 SGHTA, CDR2 FQGNSA. V shed 2 bases, J shed 6 bases, and the junction held 6 bases outside the gene matches. CDR3 length: 15 residues. DNA of the CDR3: TGTGCCAGCAGCTTACTACACGGGACAGGGGATGGCTACACCTTC. This codes for CASSLLHGTGDGYTF.

This clonotype showed up many times. This CDR3 reads CASSSGASNEQFF. The CDR3 DNA sequence: TGCGCCAGCAGCTCGGGAGCTAGCAATGAGCAGTTCTTC. This chain connects TRBV5-1 to TRBJ2-1, with a weak D call TRBD2 (6 bases). This CDR3 comprises 13 residues. Germline CDR1 and CDR2: SGHRS and YFSETQ. The V end lost 3 bases, the J end lost 6 bases, and 10 bases lay between the germline ends.

This chain's CDR3 is CATSDFHRTSWRFGEQFF. In DNA form, the CDR3 reads TGTGCCACCAGTGATTTCCATCGGACTAGCTGGAGGTTTGGTGAGCAGTTCTTC. The chain combines TRBV24-1 with TRBJ2-1, with TRBD2 identical over 8 bases. This CDR3 comprises 18 residues. Germline CDR1 KGHDR, CDR2 SFDVKD. V was clipped by 1 base and J by 9 bases; unmatched bases: 16.

This clonotype has ten or more counts. This chain connects TRBV9 to TRBJ1-4; D might be TRBD1 (5 bases). CDR1 is SGDLS, CDR2 YYNGEE, per germline. The ends were cut back, 3 bases at V and 7 bases at J, with 13 bases in the middle. The CDR3 runs 14 residues. DNA of the CDR3: TGTGCCAGCAGCGCGGGGGTTGGGGGTGAAAAACTGTTTTTT. It codes for CASSAGVGGEKLFF.

On this clonotype itself: A much larger clone is a single base away; this may be a read error. This rearrangement joins TRBV28 to TRBJ2-3, with 10 bases matching TRBD2. CDR3 length: 14 amino acids. Germline V gene sequence: CDR1 MDHEN, CDR2 SYDVKM. CDR3 amino acids: CSSYVAGGRDTQYF. The CDR3 nucleotides read TGTTCCAGTTACGTAGCGGGAGGAAGAGATACGCAGTATTTT.

This clonotype was seen repeatedly, ten times or more. The chain joins TRBV28 to TRBJ1-1; unclear D gene. The CDR3 runs to 12 residues. Germline V lookup: CDR1 MDHEN, CDR2 SYDVKM. Trimming took 6 bases from V and 6 from J, leaving 11 bases between them. CDR3 DNA: TGTGCCAGCAGCCGAATGTCCCCTGAAGCTTTCTTT. Translating it yields CASSRMSPEAFF.